Described below is a single T cell receptor (beta chain) sequence and its context. The antigen is undetermined. The entry originates in a study of T cell responses to AZD1222 COVID-19 vaccine. CDR1 and CDR2 from the germline V gene are ENHRY and SYGVKD. J gave up 9 bases and V 11 bases, and 16 bases lay outside the gene matches. The CDR3 contains 14 residues. General study findings and limits: Donors were largely white British and mainly female; clonal diversity was possibly underestimated. Baseline serology detected seropositivity in only 6 or 7 AZD1222 recipients. Epitopes outside B.1.351 and B.1.1.7 mutated regions reportedly drew nearly half of spike TCRs.

Generated by immunoSEQ multiplex PCR, the TCRdb table keeps only in-frame clones and is missing some. This sample has some 79,000 clones, with approximately 83% found just once. Sequences were derived from peripheral blood, sampled 28 days after the second AZD1222 dose. The origin of this receptor is an adult who received the AZD1222 COVID-19 vaccine. This sequence joins TRBV10-3 and TRBJ2-1; TRBD1 aligns across 7 bases. The chain's CDR3 is CASSPTGVYGEQFF. The DNA for the CDR3 is TGTGCCTCCTCCCCCACAGGGGTCTACGGTGAGCAGTTCTTC.